Sequencing of this T cell receptor (beta chain) was carried out in a study of early T cells in non-severe SARS-CoV-2 infection. Study observations and caveats: Anti-spike CD8 responses were favored by VDJdb matching, which missed private and CD4 specificities.

Germline assignment: CDR1 MDHEN and CDR2 SYDVKM. The CDR3 runs 13 residues. The V end was cut by 10 bases, the J end by 5 bases, with 17 bases between. Unique molecular identifiers were affixed to single, distinct cDNA molecules. In TCRdb, the 5' RACE reads were re-called with MiXCR into one record per CDR3 protein. The sample includes 75,000 to 90,000 distinct CDR3 sequences, roughly 5.7% of them seen just once. As for this clonotype: Its target is not known.

Sample: whole blood. This sequence joins TRBV28 and TRBJ1-2; no reliable D call. The sequence derives from an adult who was a healthcare worker with PCR-confirmed SARS-CoV-2 infection or an uninfected control (not recorded which). This CDR3 reads CAIRPPALYGYTF. CDR3 DNA sequence: TGTGCCATCCGGCCCCCAGCACTTTATGGCTACACCTTC.